This T cell receptor (beta chain) was found in a study of a mutant IDH1 vaccine in newly diagnosed glioma. Background on the study: Standard pretreatment was either radiotherapy, temozolomide, or, for most, radiochemotherapy with temozolomide. Visit V12 happened at week 35; visit V13 happened at week 47.

Study-level findings and limits: Pseudoprogression appeared independent of alterations in top peripheral clonotypes.

Germline CDR1 reads LNHNV; CDR2 reads YYDKDF (reference sequence). Trimming took 1 base from V and 0 from J, leaving 6 bases between them. The CDR3 covers 15 residues. Indicated time point: week 35, safety follow-up. The content of each vaccine dose was 300 ug of mutant IDH1 20-mer peptide, and topical imiquimod accompanied it. Each of the donors came in with new WHO grade 3 or 4 astrocytomas that were IDH1-mutant and ATRX-lost. Note on this clone: As yet, its antigen is unknown.

Profiling relied on immunoSEQ multiplex PCR, and the TCRdb table lists in-frame clones only, not all of them. Counted here are roughly 49,000 clones, 80% to 95% occurring once; the ten biggest clones make up about 2.1%. This clonotype originated in a man aged 50-60 years with glioma. The source was PBMCs, collected from a glioma patient whose treatment included an IDH1 peptide vaccine. The genes are TRBV15 and TRBJ1-4; maybe TRBD1 (6 bases). The CDR3, as DNA: TGTGCCACCAGCAGAGGGACAGCAACTAATGAAAAACTGTTTTTT. As protein: CATSRGTATNEKLFF. The full variable domain, with the rest looked up from reference TRBV15 and TRBJ1-4, is DAMVIQNPRYQVTQFGKPVTLSCSQTLNHNVMYWYQQKSSQAPKLLFHYYDKDFNNEADTPDNFQSRRPNTSFCFLDIRSPGLGDTAMYLCATSRGTATNEKLFFGSGTQLSVL.